These 28 T cell receptor beta chains came from one sample sequenced in a study of glioma-infiltrating T cells. Using RNA template, CDR3s of TCR alpha and beta were amplified with iRepertoire arm-PCR. TCRdb itself ran the multiplex PCR reads through MiXCR, one entry per CDR3 protein. The table has roughly 120,000 distinct CDR3 sequences, 20% to 25% seen once. The sample consisted of glioma tissue, nonneoplastic brain tissue, or PBMCs (not recorded which). These TCRs come from a human donor with low-grade glioma or glioblastoma, undergoing nonglioma brain surgery, or in good health (not recorded which).

This clonotype has ten or more counts. The V gene is TRBV6-1, the J gene TRBJ2-7, with 7 bases identical to TRBD1. The length of the CDR3 is 14 residues. Trimming cost V 5 bases and J 4 bases; bases outside gene matches: 8. In germline, CDR1 is MNHNS, CDR2 SASEGT. CDR3 nucleotides: TGTGCCAGCAGTACACAGGGGCTCCTATACGAGCAGTACTTC. This gives the protein CASSTQGLLYEQYF.

As for this clonotype: This may be a read error, as it is one base from a much larger clone. V is TRBV4-1 and J is TRBJ2-4; TRBD1 agrees at 9 bases. This CDR3 region has 18 residues. After removal of 1 base from V and 3 bases from J, the junction contained 10 bases not matched to a gene. CDR1 is MGHRA and CDR2 is YSYEKL in the germline V gene. The CDR3 nucleotides read TGCGCCAGCAGCCAAGCACACAGGGGGCGTGGAGACAAAAACATTCAGTACTTC. This translates into CASSQAHRGRGDKNIQYF.

A note on this clonotype: A much larger clone differs from this one at a single base, so this may be a read error. V usage is TRBV4-1 and J usage is TRBJ2-1; D unclear. The germline gives CDR1 MGHRA, CDR2 YSYEKL. The V and J ends lost 2 bases and 6 bases respectively, with 11 bases between them. There are 14 residues in the CDR3. The CDR3 region is CASSQPRTFNEQFF. The DNA for the CDR3 is TGCGCCAGCAGCCAACCGAGAACTTTCAATGAGCAGTTCTTC.

This clonotype was counted many times. CDR3 nucleotide sequence: TGTGCCACCAGTGATTTCCGGGAGAACACCGGGGAGCTGTTTTTT. Protein sequence: CATSDFRENTGELFF. The rearrangement uses TRBV24-1 and TRBJ2-2; maybe TRBD2 (5 bases). Looked up from germline, CDR1 is KGHDR and CDR2 is SFDVKD. Between the trimmed V and J ends, which lost 1 base and 1 base, there was a span of 6 bases. The CDR3 spans 15 residues.

Ten or more counts support this clonotype. This chain joins TRBV7-2 and TRBJ2-7; the match to TRBD2 covers 7 bases. This CDR3 is built from 15 residues. Germline V gives CDR1 SGHTA, CDR2 FQGNSA. The V segment lost 0 bases and the J segment 5 bases; nucleotides outside the gene matches: 7. DNA of the CDR3: TGTGCCAGCAGCTTAGCGGGAGGGCCTCTAGACGAGCAGTACTTC. Translation: CASSLAGGPLDEQYF.

The rearrangement uses TRBV11-2 and TRBJ1-1; no clear D. Germline V gene data show CDR1 as SGHAT and CDR2 as FQNNGV. This CDR3 is 14 amino acids long. The V end lost 1 base, the J end lost 5 bases, and 11 bases lay between the germline ends. The CDR3 DNA reads as TGTGCCAGCAGCTTAGTGGCTGGTCGGACTGAAGCTTTCTTT. Translated, it gives CASSLVAGRTEAFF.

This clonotype was counted only a few times. The CDR3: CAISAQAESNQPQHF. The CDR3 bases are TGTGCCATCAGTGCGCAGGCGGAAAGCAATCAGCCCCAGCATTTT. This chain joins TRBV10-3 and TRBJ1-5; no clear D gene. Trimming removed 4 bases at V and 1 base at J, with 11 bases between. The CDR3 sequence is 15 residues long. The germline CDR1 and CDR2 sequences are ENHRY and SYGVKD.

Worth noting for this clonotype: This sequence may be a read error, since a much larger clone differs from it by one base. The chain couples TRBV18 to TRBJ1-1; the D gene is possibly TRBD1 (6 bases). V lost 2 bases and J lost 1, with 11 bases in between. Germline CDR1 is KGHSH and CDR2 is LQKENI. The CDR3 is 15 amino acids. In DNA form, the CDR3 reads TGTGCCAGCTCACCAGGGGGCATGGAGAACACTGAAGCTTTCTTT. Translating it yields CASSPGGMENTEAFF.

In this sample, this clonotype turned up many times. The chain couples TRBV7-2 to TRBJ2-7; 10 nucleotides line up with TRBD2. Germline-derived CDR1 and CDR2 are SGHTA and FQGNSA. The CDR3 runs to 15 residues. V gave up 5 bases and J gave up 2 bases; unmatched junction bases: 6. The CDR3 sequence is CASSRATSGTYEQYF. The DNA of the CDR3 is TGTGCCAGCAGCCGGGCTACTAGCGGGACCTACGAGCAGTACTTC.

The chain carries TRBV25-1 and TRBJ2-5; a possible D gene is TRBD2 (5 bases). Trimming left V 1 base short and J 5 bases short, with 5 bases between. CDR1 is MGHDK, CDR2 SYGVNS, per germline. The CDR3 covers 12 residues. This CDR3 is CASSESGETQYF. The CDR3 DNA sequence: TGTGCCAGCAGTGAATCGGGGGAGACCCAGTACTTC.

The V gene is TRBV7-3, the J gene TRBJ2-1, with D uncertain. The length of the CDR3 is 17 residues. Germline CDR1 and CDR2: SGHTA and FQGTGA. V shed 2 bases and J shed 4 bases, with 18 bases lying between them. The CDR3 loop is CASSLEGPPSSYNEQFF. The DNA for the CDR3 is TGTGCCAGCAGCTTAGAAGGTCCGCCCAGCTCATACAATGAGCAGTTCTTC.

Only a few counts were recorded for this clonotype. V gene TRBV2 combines with J gene TRBJ2-3; D may be TRBD1 or TRBD2 (7 bases each). The CDR3 is made up of 13 amino acids. V gave up 10 bases and J gave up 4 bases, with 15 bases separating them. Germline V gene sequence: CDR1 SNHLY, CDR2 FYNNEI. The CDR3 spells CANSGGAADTQYF. Written as DNA, the CDR3 is TGTGCCAACTCAGGGGGGGCTGCAGATACGCAGTATTTT.

This clonotype was detected only once. A much larger clone lies a single base off, so this may be a read error. The V and J genes are TRBV10-3 and TRBJ1-1, with D uncertain. Trimming left V 7 bases short and J 4 bases short, with 19 bases between. Germline assignment: CDR1 ENHRY and CDR2 SYGVKD. The CDR3 totals 15 residues. Here the CDR3 reads CAINPEGPLGTEAFF. CDR3 sequence (DNA): TGTGCCATCAATCCAGAGGGCCCTCTGGGCACTGAAGCTTTCTTT.

This clonotype was counted many times. The chain combines TRBV4-3 with TRBJ2-7; 7 bases agree with TRBD1. V shed 0 bases, J shed 2 bases, and the junction held 7 bases outside the gene matches. This CDR3 is 16 amino acids long. The V gene's germline CDR1 is LGHNA and CDR2 YSLEER. This CDR3 reads CASSQDHRGWTYEQYF. CDR3 in DNA: TGCGCCAGCAGCCAAGACCACAGGGGATGGACCTACGAGCAGTACTTC.

Ten or more counts support this clonotype. This rearrangement joins TRBV7-2 to TRBJ2-7; 11 nucleotides agree with TRBD2. Unmatched junction bases numbered 3, after V lost 2 bases and J lost 6 bases. There are 14 residues in the CDR3. Germline values: CDR1 SGHTA, CDR2 FQGNSA. The CDR3 coding sequence is TGTGCCAGCAGCTTATCGACTAGCGGGATCGAGCAGTACTTC. It specifies CASSLSTSGIEQYF.

The gene calls are TRBV30 and TRBJ2-3; no clear D. This CDR3 spans 12 amino acids. V was clipped by 3 bases and J by 6 bases, with 10 bases between them. The germline V gene encodes CDR1 GTSNPN and CDR2 SVGIG (reference sequence). CDR3 DNA: TGTGCCTGGAGCGTCGTGGAGGATACGCAGTATTTT. The encoded protein is CAWSVVEDTQYF.

This clonotype was picked up many times. The chain carries TRBV7-9 and TRBJ2-1; D perhaps matches TRBD2 (6 bases). CDR3 length: 16 amino acids. V was clipped by 7 bases and J by 3 bases, with 19 bases between them. Germline CDR1 reads SEHNR; CDR2 reads FQNEAQ (reference sequence). Here the CDR3 reads CASISPRGIDYNEQFF. CDR3 nucleotides: TGTGCCAGCATCTCCCCTCGCGGGATCGACTACAATGAGCAGTTCTTC. Together with reference TRBV7-9 and TRBJ2-1, the CDR3 gives the full variable domain: DTGVSQNPRHKITKRGQNVTFRCDPISEHNRLYWYRQTLGQGPEFLTYFQNEAQLEKSRLLSDRFSAERPKGSFSTLEIQRTEQGDSAMYLCASISPRGIDYNEQFFGPGTRLTVL.

Turning to this clonotype: This may be a read error: a much more frequent sequence differs by one nucleotide. The chain joins TRBV4-1 to TRBJ2-7, with TRBD2 matching 13 bases. V trimming: 3 bases; J trimming: 0 bases; junction bases outside the gene matches: 11. This CDR3 contains 19 residues. Germline CDR1 is MGHRA and CDR2 is YSYEKL. Written as DNA, the CDR3 is TGCGCCAGCAGCCACCAAGCCGGGACTAGCGGGATGAGCTCCTACGAGCAGTACTTC. Translation: CASSHQAGTSGMSSYEQYF.

This clonotype was seen ten or more times. The chain is built from TRBV7-9 and TRBJ2-1; 7 bases line up with TRBD1. V lost 1 base, J lost 8 bases, and 8 bases stayed unmatched. The germline gives CDR1 SEHNR, CDR2 FQNEAQ (reference sequence). The CDR3 contains 15 residues. The CDR3 spells CASSLGSDRVDEQFF. Written as DNA, the CDR3 is TGTGCCAGCAGCTTAGGATCCGACAGGGTCGATGAGCAGTTCTTC.

This clonotype was counted many times. The CDR3 here is CASSYSGARGEANVLTF. The CDR3 DNA sequence: TGTGCCAGCAGTTACTCGGGCGCCAGGGGGGAGGCCAACGTCCTGACTTTC. The V call is TRBV6-6, the J call TRBJ2-6; maybe TRBD1 (7 bases). CDR3 length: 17 residues. From germline, CDR1 is MNHNY and CDR2 SVGAGI (reference sequence). The ends were cut back, 0 bases at V and 6 bases at J, with 15 bases in the middle.

This chain links TRBV4-1 with TRBJ2-5, with 9 bases that match TRBD2. Germline V gives CDR1 MGHRA, CDR2 YSYEKL. V lost 2 bases, J lost 1 base, and 20 bases stayed unmatched. The CDR3 has 21 amino acids. The DNA for the CDR3 is TGCGCCAGCAGCCAATTACTTGTTCCCTTCCCGACTAGCGGACTCCAAGAGACCCAGTACTTC. Residues: CASSQLLVPFPTSGLQETQYF.

As to this clonotype: The junction departs from the called germline gene at one end, perhaps through a read error. The chain uses TRBV18 and TRBJ2-1; 9 bases align to TRBD1. The DNA end is more similar to TRBJ2-5, so the J call may be wrong. Germline CDR1 is KGHSH and CDR2 is LQKENI. CDR3 length equals 16 residues. CDR3 DNA: TGTGCCAGCAGCCCGTTCCCGGGACAGGGCGAAGAGATCCAGTACTTC. Protein: CASSPFPGQGEEIQYF.

There are many counts of this clonotype. The rearrangement joins TRBV7-2 to TRBJ1-3; tentatively, D is TRBD1 (5 bases). Trimming pared 1 base from V and 2 bases from J, leaving 12 bases between. CDR3 length: 16 amino acids. Per the germline V gene, CDR1 is SGHTA and CDR2 is FQGNSA. CDR3 sequence reads: CASSLGPTRAGNTIYF. The CDR3 DNA is TGTGCCAGCAGCTTAGGCCCAACCAGGGCTGGAAACACCATATATTTT.

Many counts were recorded for this clonotype. The CDR3 region has the DNA TGTGCCAGCAGAAGACAGGGGAATCACAATGAGCAGTTCTTC. It encodes CASRRQGNHNEQFF. The chain joins TRBV7-2 to TRBJ2-1, with 8 bases lining up with TRBD1. The CDR3 extends over 14 amino acids. Germline lookup yields CDR1 SGHTA and CDR2 FQGNSA. J was trimmed by 5 bases and V by 6 bases; bases with no gene match: 6.

This clonotype was counted ten times or more. This sequence joins TRBV7-3 and TRBJ2-2; D not certain. The CDR3 extends over 13 amino acids. With 2 bases removed from V and 4 bases from J, the gap between germline ends came to 5 bases. Germline CDR1 is SGHTA and CDR2 is FQGTGA. CDR3 coding DNA: TGTGCCAGCAGCTTATCTGGCACCGGGGAGCTGTTTTTT. It is translated as CASSLSGTGELFF.

This clonotype was recorded at least ten times. The chain couples TRBV2 to TRBJ2-1; TRBD2 matches at 7 bases. The length of the CDR3 is 15 residues. Unmatched junction bases numbered 11, after V lost 7 bases and J lost 5 bases. From germline, CDR1 is SNHLY and CDR2 FYNNEI. Here the CDR3 DNA reads TGTGCCAGCAAGGCTCCTAGCGGAGACAACAATGAGCAGTTCTTC. Protein sequence: CASKAPSGDNNEQFF.

This clonotype was seen many times. The chain has TRBV18 and TRBJ2-3; possible D gene TRBD2, 6 bases. The CDR3 sequence is 15 residues long. The germline V and J ends were trimmed by 4 bases and 2 bases, with 13 bases remaining between them. CDR1 and CDR2 (germline): KGHSH, LQKENI. This chain's CDR3 is CASSLREPYTDTQYF. The CDR3 DNA follows: TGTGCCAGCTCACTCCGGGAGCCTTACACAGATACGCAGTATTTT.

To note about this clonotype: Possible read error: a much larger clone is one base away. The V gene is TRBV7-2, the J gene TRBJ1-2; unclear D gene. Germline CDR1 and CDR2: SGHTA and FQGNSA. The CDR3 loop spans 12 amino acids. CDR3 in amino acids: CGSSLGLGSYTF. CDR3 sequence (DNA): TGTGGCAGCAGCTTAGGTCTCGGCAGCTACACCTTC.